Each of the 9 T cell receptor beta chains below was sequenced from the same sample in a study of memory CD4+ T cells and cytomegalovirus serostatus. Data came from immunoSEQ multiplex PCR; TCRdb stores just in-frame clones and leaves some out. The sample holds about 82,000 clones, around 80% seen once. The sort gate was single viable CD3+CD4+CD8-CD45RO+ cells for memory CD4+ T cells. Sequenced input: memory CD4+ T cells from blood. These receptors all stem from an adult in good health and CMV-seronegative.

This clone is medium-sized (0.01 to 0.1%) within its sample. V is TRBV11-1 and J is TRBJ1-1; no clear D gene. Deletions cut 7 bases from V and 0 bases from J, with 12 bases between. CDR1 is SGHAT, CDR2 FQDESV, per germline (reference sequence). The CDR3 totals 14 residues. The CDR3 is CASTSSALNTEAFF. The CDR3 DNA reads TGTGCCAGCACCTCTTCGGCCTTGAACACTGAAGCTTTCTTT.

The V call is TRBV19, the J call TRBJ1-1; the match to TRBD1 covers 11 bases. The CDR3 is 18 residues long. CDR1 is LNHDA and CDR2 is SQIVND in the germline V gene (reference sequence). The junction had 13 bases not matched to a gene; V was cut back by 5 bases and J by 2 bases. The CDR3 DNA reads as TGTGCCAGTAGTCCCAACCCCCGGGACAGGGGGACCAACACTGAAGCTTTCTTT. It is translated as CASSPNPRDRGTNTEAFF.

This rearrangement joins TRBV6-5 to TRBJ2-7, with D possibly TRBD2 on 6 matching bases. Trimming removed 4 bases from V and 5 bases from J, with 12 bases in between. Germline CDR1 reads MNHEY; CDR2 reads SVGAGI. There are 13 residues in the CDR3. This CDR3 reads CASSWIREDEQYF. Written as DNA, the CDR3 is TGTGCCAGCAGTTGGATAAGGGAGGACGAGCAGTACTTC.

The chain carries TRBV6-5 and TRBJ1-5; tentative D call: TRBD1 (5 bases). Trimming took off 7 bases at V and 9 bases at J, with 22 bases between the two ends. CDR1 MNHEY and CDR2 SVGAGI come from the germline V gene. This CDR3 spans 15 amino acids. CDR3 bases: TGTGCCAGCACCTCGAATAGGCGGGGCGTGGGGCCCCAGCATTTT. Protein sequence: CASTSNRRGVGPQHF.

J is TRBJ1-3 and V is TRBV4-2, with D possibly being TRBD1 (6 bases). This CDR3 contains 16 residues. Trimming removed 0 bases from V and 1 base from J, with 10 bases in between. Germline V CDR1 and CDR2: LGHNA, YNFKEQ. The CDR3 protein is CASSQDAGTSGNTIYF. CDR3 DNA: TGTGCCAGCAGCCAAGACGCAGGGACATCTGGAAACACCATATATTTT.

This clone was counted only a few times. The V call is TRBV2, the J call TRBJ2-1; D is perhaps TRBD1 (7 bases). Germline loops: CDR1 SNHLY, CDR2 FYNNEI. The CDR3 has 17 amino acids. The ends were cut back, 6 bases at V and 3 bases at J, with 21 bases in the middle. CDR3 DNA sequence: TGTGCCAGCAGGGCCTTCTTGGAGGGGGCTTTCTACAATGAGCAGTTCTTC. Protein sequence: CASRAFLEGAFYNEQFF.

The chain links TRBV6-5 to TRBJ2-7; D could derive from TRBD1 or TRBD2 (5 bases each). CDR1 and CDR2 (germline): MNHEY, SVGAGI. The ends were cut back, 0 bases at V and 0 bases at J, with 12 bases in the middle. CDR3 length: 16 amino acids. CDR3: CASSYSMAGGSYEQYF. CDR3 coding DNA: TGTGCCAGCAGTTACTCGATGGCTGGGGGCTCCTACGAGCAGTACTTC.

The chain links TRBV5-4 to TRBJ1-6; D uncertain. This CDR3 has 17 amino acids. Trimming took off 2 bases at V and 0 bases at J, with 12 bases between the two ends. Germline CDR1 SGHNT, CDR2 YYREEE (reference sequence). The CDR3 coding sequence is TGTGCCAGCAGCTTCCGGGCGTTGAGCTCCTATAATTCACCCCTCCACTTT. Translated: CASSFRALSSYNSPLHF.

The V call is TRBV7-3, the J call TRBJ2-2; the match to TRBD2 covers 8 bases. This CDR3 contains 14 residues. CDR1 is SGHTA and CDR2 is FQGTGA in the germline V gene. The trim removed 3 bases at V and 7 bases at J, leaving 4 bases unmatched. CDR3 coding DNA: TGTGCCAGCAGCTTCTCGGGGGGGGTCGGGGAGCTGTTTTTT. Protein product: CASSFSGGVGELFF. The full variable domain, rest sourced from reference TRBV7-3 and TRBJ2-2, is GAGVSQTPSNKVTEKGKYVELRCDPISGHTALYWYRQSLGQGPEFLIYFQGTGAADDSGLPNDRFFAVRPEGSVSTLKIQRTERGDSAVYLCASSFSGGVGELFFGEGSRLTVL.